The sample holds a few counts of the clone carrying this T cell receptor (beta chain). The antigen remains undetermined. TCRdb's table, derived via immunoSEQ multiplex PCR, lists solely in-frame clones and lacks some. Of roughly 2,600 clones in the sample, roughly 25% were seen once. These data are taken from a study of T cells in localized non-small cell lung cancer. General study results and limits: Adjacent lung tissue had a median about 52 of the top 100 clones found in the tumor.

CDR3 length: 13 residues. Trimming removed 1 base at V and 8 bases at J, with 11 bases between. Germline V gene data show CDR1 as SGHTA and CDR2 as FQGNSA. According to the study, adjacent lung free of atypia was obtained at least 2 cm from the tumor margin. The material was normal lung tissue next to the tumor, obtained before any cancer treatment. This receptor was taken from a male donor at least 60 years old with stage II lung adenocarcinoma. The V and J genes are TRBV7-2 and TRBJ1-2, with a tentative D call TRBD1 (6 bases). As DNA, the CDR3 is TGTGCCAGCAGCTTAGGGGGGCGTCAAGGCTACACCTTC. As protein: CASSLGGRQGYTF.